These 31 T cell receptor beta chains were sequenced from one sample in a study of blood T cells in healthy people across ages. Combining a sample-barcoded 5' primer with a J-beta primer mix, a second PCR ran for roughly 7 to 11 cycles. TCRdb ran MiXCR on the 5' RACE reads and lists one entry per CDR3 protein. The data contain more than 1,400,000 distinct CDR3 sequences, roughly 45% of them singletons. Sequenced: blood. All receptors derive from a woman in her late teens or twenties in good health.

As regards this clonotype: The junction shows a germline mismatch at one end, possibly a read error. The chain is built from TRBV5-1 and TRBJ2-5; 8 nucleotides match TRBD1. This CDR3 spans 14 amino acids. Germline loops: CDR1 SGHRS, CDR2 YFSETQ. CDR3 loop: CASSSDRGEETQYF. Written as DNA, the CDR3 is TGTGCCAGCAGTTCCGACAGGGGAGAAGAGACCCAGTACTTC.

The V call is TRBV29-1, the J call TRBJ1-3; 9 bases fit TRBD1. Germline CDR1 SQVTM, CDR2 ANQGSEA. This CDR3 is 14 amino acids long. V shed 1 base, J shed 3 bases, and the junction held 1 base outside the gene matches. The CDR3 sequence is CSVEGTGDGNTIYF. The CDR3 coding sequence is TGCAGCGTTGAAGGGACAGGGGATGGAAACACCATATATTTT.

The J gene is TRBJ2-1, the V gene TRBV7-9; 8 nucleotides match TRBD1. Germline trimming cut 6 bases from V and 6 bases from J; bases unmatched to any gene: 13. CDR1 and CDR2 (germline): SEHNR, FQNEAQ (reference sequence). This CDR3 region has 16 residues. DNA of the CDR3: TGTGCCAGCAGTTTAAGGACAGGGCCCACCTTCAATGAGCAGTTCTTC. Protein product: CASSLRTGPTFNEQFF.

V is TRBV3-1 and J is TRBJ2-3, with D uncertain. Trimming removed 0 bases at V and 6 bases at J, with 7 bases between. CDR1 is LGHDT and CDR2 is YNNKEL in the germline V gene (reference sequence). This CDR3 contains 13 residues. The DNA for the CDR3 is TGTGCCAGCAGCCAAGATCTTTGGGATACGCAGTATTTT. Protein product: CASSQDLWDTQYF.

There are a few counts of this clonotype. J is TRBJ2-3 and V is TRBV11-2; weak D call: TRBD1 (6 bases). This CDR3 region has 15 residues. Germline loops: CDR1 SGHAT, CDR2 FQNNGV. The V end lost 4 bases, the J end lost 3 bases, and 14 bases lay between the germline ends. The CDR3 DNA is TGTGCCAGCAGCTCGATCAGGGGCGGGACAGATACGCAGTATTTT. This sequence encodes CASSSIRGGTDTQYF.

This clonotype was found a few times. This sequence joins TRBV9 and TRBJ2-1; D possibly uses TRBD1 or TRBD2 (6 bases each). The length of the CDR3 is 17 residues. Germline V gene lookup returns CDR1 SGDLS and CDR2 YYNGEE. V was clipped by 4 bases and J by 0 bases, with 17 bases between them. The chain's CDR3 is CASSPRGEVHSYNEQFF. The CDR3 coding sequence is TGTGCCAGCAGCCCTAGGGGGGAAGTACACTCCTACAATGAGCAGTTCTTC.

There are a few counts of this clonotype. The CDR3 DNA reads TGTGCCAGCAGCCAAGTCCAAACTGAAGCTTTCTTT. This encodes CASSQVQTEAFF. The rearrangement links TRBV3-1 to TRBJ1-1; D is unresolved. V lost 1 base and J 5 bases, leaving 5 bases between the germline ends. Germline V lookup: CDR1 LGHDT, CDR2 YNNKEL (reference sequence). There are 12 residues in the CDR3.

J is TRBJ2-1 and V is TRBV7-8; 13 nucleotides align to TRBD2. This CDR3 region has 15 residues. With 5 bases clipped from V and 6 bases from J, the junction kept 4 bases outside the gene matches. In germline, CDR1 is SGHVS, CDR2 FQNEAQ. The CDR3 sequence is CASSGGTSGTNEQFF. As DNA, the CDR3 is TGTGCCAGCAGCGGGGGGACTAGCGGGACCAATGAGCAGTTCTTC.

This clonotype was counted a single time. This chain connects TRBV4-1 to TRBJ1-1; D is perhaps TRBD1 (5 bases). The CDR3 length is 16 residues. Trimming pared 0 bases from V and 1 base from J, leaving 12 bases between. Germline V gene lookup returns CDR1 MGHRA and CDR2 YSYEKL. In DNA, the CDR3 is TGCGCCAGCAGCCAAGAGGGACGAGAAAGGAACACTGAAGCTTTCTTT. Translating gives CASSQEGRERNTEAFF.

This clonotype was seen many times. The chain joins TRBV10-3 to TRBJ2-1, with D hard to call. Germline V gives CDR1 ENHRY, CDR2 SYGVKD. The CDR3 extends over 15 amino acids. The V end was cut by 1 base, the J end by 4 bases, with 11 bases between. Written as DNA, the CDR3 is TGTGCCATCAGTGAGTTGGACGTTAGTTACAATGAGCAGTTCTTC. Protein sequence: CAISELDVSYNEQFF.

J is TRBJ2-1 and V is TRBV18; TRBD2 might be the D (5 bases). V lost 8 bases, J lost 0 bases, and 11 bases lay in between. Germline CDR1 is KGHSH and CDR2 is LQKENI. CDR3 length: 14 residues. CDR3 amino acids: CASAGIVSYNEQFF. Here the CDR3 DNA reads TGTGCCAGCGCCGGGATCGTCTCCTACAATGAGCAGTTCTTC.

On this clonotype itself: Germline and junction disagree at one end, which may indicate a read error. The chain links TRBV3-1 to TRBJ2-5, with a weak D call TRBD2 (5 bases). This CDR3 contains 11 residues. The germline CDR1 and CDR2 sequences are LGHDT and YNNKEL (reference sequence). DNA for the CDR3: TGTGCCAGCAGCCAAGGGGAGACCCGGTACTTC. This encodes CASSQGETRYF.

Notes on this clonotype: At one boundary the junction diverges from the germline segment, which might be a read error. The gene calls are TRBV30 and TRBJ2-1, with TRBD1 matching over 7 bases. CDR3 length: 13 residues. Germline values: CDR1 GTSNPN, CDR2 SVGIG (reference sequence). Here the CDR3 DNA reads TGTGTCTGGAGCCGGGACAGTTACAATGAGCAGTTCTTC. It yields the protein CVWSRDSYNEQFF.

J is TRBJ2-5 and V is TRBV3-1, with 8 bases that match TRBD1. Germline CDR1 reads LGHDT; CDR2 reads YNNKEL (reference sequence). The CDR3 runs to 15 residues. After removal of 4 bases from V and 4 bases from J, the junction contained 8 bases not matched to a gene. The CDR3 DNA reads as TGTGCCAGCAGCCGACGGACAGGGCAGGGAGAGACCCAGTACTTC. Its translation is CASSRRTGQGETQYF.

The J gene is TRBJ2-7, the V gene TRBV6-2 or TRBV6-3; TRBD2 matches at 10 bases. The V and J ends lost 6 bases and 1 base, in that order; junction bases with no gene match: 9. The CDR3 contains 16 residues. Germline values: CDR1 MNHEY, CDR2 SVGEGT. The DNA for the CDR3 is TGTGCCAGCAGGATCAAACTAGCGGGAACTTCCTACGAGCAGTACTTC. It specifies CASRIKLAGTSYEQYF.

The V and J genes are TRBV15 and TRBJ1-4, with unresolved D. Germline V gene data show CDR1 as LNHNV and CDR2 as YYDKDF (reference sequence). V lost 4 bases to trimming and J lost 0 bases, with 3 bases between them. The CDR3 runs 13 residues. In DNA, the CDR3 is TGTGCCACCAGCAAGGCAACTAATGAAAAACTGTTTTTT. This sequence encodes CATSKATNEKLFF.

The table lists this clonotype with a few counts. The chain is built from TRBV6-6 and TRBJ2-1; the match to TRBD2 covers 8 bases. Germline V lookup: CDR1 MNHNY, CDR2 SVGAGI (reference sequence). The CDR3 runs 15 residues. Losses at the gene ends were 8 bases for V and 0 bases for J; bases not matched to a gene: 6. For the CDR3, the DNA is TGTGCCAGCCCCGGGGGGGGGACCTCCTACAATGAGCAGTTCTTC. Encoded protein: CASPGGGTSYNEQFF.

The chain recombines TRBV7-9 with TRBJ1-2; TRBD1 is a possible D gene (6 bases). The CDR3 contains 16 residues. Germline V lookup: CDR1 SEHNR, CDR2 FQNEAQ (reference sequence). V gave up 0 bases and J gave up 4 bases, with 15 bases separating them. CDR3 sequence: CASSLAAGDGSYGYTF. CDR3 coding DNA: TGTGCCAGCAGCTTAGCGGCAGGGGACGGAAGCTATGGCTACACCTTC.

The chain recombines TRBV6-5 with TRBJ1-2, with D possibly matching TRBD1 (5 bases). Germline CDR1 reads MNHEY; CDR2 reads SVGAGI. Deletions cut 6 bases from V and 4 bases from J, with 21 bases between. This CDR3 has 16 residues. CDR3 coding DNA: TGTGCCAGCAGGGAGAACGGACAAACTTCAGGCTATGGCTACACCTTC. It codes for CASRENGQTSGYGYTF.

The sample holds a few counts of this clonotype. V and J are TRBV11-2 and TRBJ1-6; D gene uncertain. Per germline, CDR1 SGHAT and CDR2 FQNNGV. The CDR3 loop spans 13 amino acids. The V end was cut by 1 base, the J end by 6 bases, with 4 bases between. CDR3 in amino acids: CASSLAPNSPLHF. The CDR3 DNA is TGTGCCAGCAGCTTAGCCCCTAATTCACCCCTCCACTTT.

The gene calls are TRBV3-1 and TRBJ2-5; D ambiguous. The CDR3 runs to 12 residues. Trimming cost V 3 bases and J 9 bases, with 11 bases left between them. Germline CDR1 reads LGHDT; CDR2 reads YNNKEL (reference sequence). CDR3 coding DNA: TGTGCCAGCAGCCAGAGCTTGGTGGCCCAGTACTTC. This codes for CASSQSLVAQYF.

There are many counts of this clonotype. This chain uses TRBV20-1 with TRBJ2-1; no clear D gene. Germline-derived CDR1 and CDR2 are DFQATT and SNEGSKA (reference sequence). V was trimmed by 3 bases and J by 8 bases, leaving 8 bases between them. The CDR3 contains 11 residues. CDR3 protein: CSARDVDEQFF. The CDR3 DNA follows: TGCAGTGCTAGGGATGTTGATGAGCAGTTCTTC.

This clonotype was observed a few times. The V and J genes are TRBV12-3 or TRBV12-4 and TRBJ2-6; D is undetermined. Trimming stripped 1 base from V and 2 bases from J, with 9 bases between. The CDR3 runs to 16 residues. The CDR3 bases are TGTGCCAGCAGTTTAGGGCAGAGAGCTGGGGCCAACGTCCTGACTTTC. Its translation is CASSLGQRAGANVLTF.

This clonotype has just a few counts. V is TRBV20-1 and J is TRBJ2-7, with D unclear. The V gene's germline CDR1 is DFQATT and CDR2 SNEGSKA (reference sequence). CDR3 length: 14 amino acids. V was shortened by 6 bases and J by 0 bases, with 15 bases between the two germline ends. The CDR3 loop is CSAPTLLSSYEQYF. The CDR3 DNA is TGCAGTGCCCCGACACTCCTGAGCTCCTACGAGCAGTACTTC.

This clonotype turned up a few times. The chain recombines TRBV9 with TRBJ1-2; D gene uncertain. The CDR3 runs to 15 residues. The V gene's germline CDR1 is SGDLS and CDR2 YYNGEE. V was cut by 0 bases and J by 3 bases, with 12 bases left in between. In nucleotides, the CDR3 is TGTGCCAGCAGCGTAGGCCCCACAGATGACTATGGCTACACCTTC. This encodes CASSVGPTDDYGYTF.

The chain couples TRBV15 to TRBJ2-5; D is ambiguous. Trimming cost V 6 bases and J 8 bases, with 13 bases left between them. CDR1 LNHNV and CDR2 YYDKDF come from the germline V gene (reference sequence). This CDR3 is 12 amino acids long. The CDR3 loop reads CATRNYGVTQYF. The CDR3, as DNA: TGTGCCACCAGGAACTATGGGGTCACCCAGTACTTC.

The chain joins TRBV20-1 to TRBJ1-1; D is uncertain. The V end lost 0 bases, the J end lost 8 bases, and 16 bases lay between the germline ends. The V gene's germline CDR1 is DFQATT and CDR2 SNEGSKA (reference sequence). The CDR3 runs to 14 residues. Here the CDR3 reads CSAREVIRSAEAFF. For the CDR3, the DNA is TGCAGTGCTAGAGAGGTTATTCGTAGCGCAGAAGCTTTCTTT.

The V gene is TRBV5-1, the J gene TRBJ2-1; 16 bases are a match to TRBD2. The CDR3 is made up of 17 amino acids. Germline CDR1 and CDR2: SGHRS and YFSETQ. Trimming cost V 4 bases and J 8 bases; bases outside gene matches: 9. CDR3 DNA sequence: TGCGCCAGCAGCATATCGGGACTAGCGGGGGGGCCATATGAGCAGTTCTTC. It translates to CASSISGLAGGPYEQFF.

This clonotype was counted at least ten times. This rearrangement joins TRBV27 to TRBJ2-1; TRBD2 matches at 11 bases. The J segment lost 2 bases and the V segment lost 3 bases, leaving 3 bases of the junction unmatched. The length of the CDR3 is 16 residues. Germline CDR1 MNHEY, CDR2 SMNVEV (reference sequence). The CDR3 sequence: CASSLSGLAAYNEQFF. CDR3 DNA sequence: TGTGCCAGCAGTTTGTCGGGACTAGCGGCCTACAATGAGCAGTTCTTC.

The chain employs TRBV19 and TRBJ2-1; tentative D call: TRBD2 (6 bases). Trimming pared 3 bases from V and 7 bases from J, leaving 16 bases between. CDR3 length equals 15 residues. Per the germline V gene, CDR1 is LNHDA and CDR2 is SQIVND (reference sequence). In nucleotides, the CDR3 is TGTGCCAGTAGTATGGGGCGGGGTGACTGGAATGAGCAGTTCTTC. Its protein product is CASSMGRGDWNEQFF.

The V call is TRBV27, the J call TRBJ2-7, with a possible D match to TRBD1 (5 bases). V lost 6 bases to trimming and J lost 3 bases, with 12 bases between them. This CDR3 spans 13 amino acids. Germline CDR1 is MNHEY and CDR2 is SMNVEV (reference sequence). This CDR3 reads CASSGRAHYEQYF. DNA for the CDR3: TGTGCCAGCAGCGGCAGGGCTCACTACGAGCAGTACTTC.